Shown below are 26 T cell receptor beta chains from a single sample sequenced in a study of beta chain features in type 1 diabetes. Sequencing targeted expressed TCRB transcripts, as all isolated RNA had been reverse transcribed. Only in-frame clones appear in the TCRdb table, and some are missing; sequencing was by immunoSEQ multiplex PCR. The sample lists hundreds of thousands of clones, over 9.5% occurring once. Sequencing input: naive CD4+ T cells from blood. These receptor sequences come from a man younger than 35 in good health.

The chain combines TRBV4-2 with TRBJ1-6; D call uncertain. This CDR3 contains 15 residues. V lost 0 bases to trimming and J lost 7 bases, with 10 bases between them. Germline CDR1 reads LGHNA; CDR2 reads YNFKEQ. CDR3 DNA sequence: TGTGCCAGCAGCCAAGATATGGCACAGAATTCACCCCTCCACTTT. This translates into CASSQDMAQNSPLHF.

The gene calls are TRBV6-1 and TRBJ1-2; a weak D match, TRBD1 (6 bases). CDR3 length: 15 residues. With 6 bases removed from V and 4 bases from J, the gap between germline ends came to 18 bases. Germline CDR1 is MNHNS and CDR2 is SASEGT. The CDR3, as DNA: TGTGCCAGCAGCTTCACCTGGACAGCAAGCTATGGCTACACCTTC. Translation: CASSFTWTASYGYTF.

The V call is TRBV5-1, the J call TRBJ1-5; perhaps TRBD1 as D (5 bases). The CDR3 is made up of 15 amino acids. V was shortened by 0 bases and J by 4 bases, with 11 bases between the two germline ends. Germline-derived CDR1 and CDR2 are SGHRS and YFSETQ. CDR3 in DNA: TGCGCCAGCAGCTTGGCCGGAGGGGCTAATCAGCCCCAGCATTTT. Translated: CASSLAGGANQPQHF.

This clone was observed a few times. Germline is not matched at one junction end, which may reflect a read error. The chain links TRBV28 to TRBJ2-1, with 9 bases aligning to TRBD1. Germline-derived CDR1 and CDR2 are MDHEN and SYDVKM. The CDR3 covers 14 residues. The chain's CDR3 is CASSLWDRVGEQFF. Written as DNA, the CDR3 is TGTGCCAGCAGTCTATGGGACAGGGTCGGAGAGCAGTTCTTC.

The chain carries TRBV5-6 and TRBJ2-6; 9 bases match TRBD1. This CDR3 contains 17 residues. Germline assignment: CDR1 SGHDT and CDR2 YYEEEE. The ends lost 4 bases at V and 0 bases at J; junction bases unmatched: 5. The CDR3 DNA reads TGTGCCAGCAGCCCGGGACAGGGTGACTCTGGGGCCAACGTCCTGACTTTC. Translating it yields CASSPGQGDSGANVLTF.

As for this clone: Different DNA sequences within this sample yield the same CDR3. The V gene is TRBV6-6, the J gene TRBJ1-6, with 10 bases lining up with TRBD1. There are 15 residues in the CDR3. Germline V gene data show CDR1 as MNHNY and CDR2 as SVGAGI (reference sequence). With V trimmed by 6 bases and J by 4 bases, 3 bases remained unmatched. This chain's CDR3 is CASSPDRGYNSPLHF. The DNA for the CDR3 is TGTGCCAGCAGCCCGGACAGGGGGTATAATTCACCCCTCCACTTT.

The chain links TRBV7-9 to TRBJ2-1, with 13 bases aligning to TRBD2. J gave up 7 bases and V 6 bases, and 9 bases lay outside the gene matches. This CDR3 has 16 residues. Per the germline V gene, CDR1 is SEHNR and CDR2 is FQNEAQ (reference sequence). CDR3 nucleotide sequence: TGTGCCAGCAGGCCTACTAGCGGGGGGGCCGCGAATGAGCAGTTCTTC. Amino acids: CASRPTSGGAANEQFF.

Written as DNA, the CDR3 is TGTGCCAGTTCGTCTAGCGGGGGCACAGATACGCAGTATTTT. It specifies CASSSSGGTDTQYF. The chain couples TRBV19 to TRBJ2-3, with 9 bases that match TRBD2. Per the germline V gene, CDR1 is LNHDA and CDR2 is SQIVND (reference sequence). The CDR3 length is 14 residues. The ends lost 8 bases at V and 1 base at J; junction bases unmatched: 4.

The chain couples TRBV4-3 to TRBJ2-1, with 9 bases fitting TRBD2. The germline gives CDR1 LGHNA, CDR2 YSLEER. The V gene end was trimmed by 3 bases and the J gene end by 6 bases; junction bases not matched to a gene: 12. The CDR3 sequence is 17 residues long. CDR3: CASSHQLLGLAFNEQFF. The CDR3 DNA reads as TGCGCCAGCAGCCATCAATTGTTGGGACTAGCTTTCAATGAGCAGTTCTTC.

In this sample, this clone turned up a few times. V and J are TRBV6-1 and TRBJ2-1; maybe TRBD1 (6 bases). V lost 6 bases and J lost 6, with 15 bases in between. The CDR3 runs to 14 residues. The germline gives CDR1 MNHNS, CDR2 SASEGT. The CDR3 here is CASSGTRAFNEQFF. CDR3 DNA sequence: TGTGCCAGCAGCGGGACACGGGCCTTCAATGAGCAGTTCTTC.

A few counts support this clone. The chain has TRBV5-1 and TRBJ2-5, with 7 bases aligning to TRBD2. The CDR3 is 14 amino acids. With V trimmed by 7 bases and J by 5 bases, 11 bases remained unmatched. Per germline, CDR1 SGHRS and CDR2 YFSETQ. The chain's CDR3 is CASPRRRGGETQYF. CDR3 nucleotides: TGCGCCAGCCCTCGCCGAAGGGGAGGGGAGACCCAGTACTTC.

This clone was seen a few times. The DNA is left out, because the CDR3 cannot be placed on it with certainty; the CDR3 is given as TCRdb lists it. The J gene is TRBJ2-2, the V gene TRBV19; TRBD2 reflects the table's D call only, with no check against the DNA. In germline, CDR1 is LNHDA, CDR2 SQIVND (reference sequence). 15 amino acids form the CDR3, both terminal residues included. The CDR3 is CASTSGASNTGELFF.

The chain recombines TRBV6-5 with TRBJ1-1; D is perhaps TRBD1 (6 bases). CDR1 is MNHEY and CDR2 is SVGAGI in the germline V gene. The CDR3 contains 15 residues. V lost 4 bases, J lost 2 bases, and 14 bases lay in between. The DNA for the CDR3 is TGTGCCAGCAGTTCCCGACAGGCCGGAAACACTGAAGCTTTCTTT. Translated, it gives CASSSRQAGNTEAFF.

The J gene is TRBJ2-7, the V gene TRBV7-2; possibly TRBD2 for D (6 bases). This CDR3 is built from 11 residues. The V gene lost 1 base and the J gene lost 10 bases, with 8 bases spanning the gap. Germline loops: CDR1 SGHTA, CDR2 FQGNSA. The CDR3 region has the DNA TGTGCCAGCAGCTTAGTCGGGAGTCAGTACTTC. The encoded protein is CASSLVGSQYF.

V is TRBV28 and J is TRBJ1-2, with 7 bases matching TRBD1. The CDR3 is 15 residues long. The V gene's germline CDR1 is MDHEN and CDR2 SYDVKM. V was clipped by 3 bases and J by 1 base; unmatched bases: 5. This CDR3 reads CASSFLTGLNYGYTF. The DNA of the CDR3 is TGTGCCAGCAGTTTTCTGACAGGGCTTAACTATGGCTACACCTTC.

This clone was picked up a small number of times. The rearrangement links TRBV7-2 to TRBJ2-3, with D unclear. The CDR3 loop spans 15 amino acids. V shed 5 bases and J shed 0 bases, with 12 bases lying between them. Germline loops: CDR1 SGHTA, CDR2 FQGNSA. The CDR3 DNA sequence: TGTGCCAGCAGCGACCGACATGCTAGCACAGATACGCAGTATTTT. It codes for CASSDRHASTDTQYF.

This clone turned up a few times. The chain uses TRBV25-1 and TRBJ2-3; TRBD2 agrees at 10 bases. The junction had 10 bases not matched to a gene; V was cut back by 0 bases and J by 4 bases. The CDR3 is 18 amino acids. CDR1 and CDR2 from the germline V gene are MGHDK and SYGVNS. This CDR3 reads CASSEYLSLAGESDTQYF. CDR3 in DNA: TGTGCCAGCAGTGAATATTTGTCTCTAGCGGGAGAGTCAGATACGCAGTATTTT.

V usage is TRBV19 and J usage is TRBJ1-5; possibly TRBD1 for D (6 bases). Germline V lookup: CDR1 LNHDA, CDR2 SQIVND (reference sequence). The CDR3 runs 12 residues. V was shortened by 7 bases and J by 9 bases, with 13 bases between the two germline ends. In DNA form, the CDR3 reads TGTGCCAGTACTCAGGGGTTGGGGCCCCAGCATTTT. It yields the protein CASTQGLGPQHF.

V and J are TRBV13 and TRBJ1-5; possible D gene TRBD1, 5 bases. The CDR3 has 14 amino acids. Germline V gene sequence: CDR1 PRHDT, CDR2 FYEKMQ (reference sequence). The V end was cut by 6 bases, the J end by 1 base, with 10 bases between. DNA for the CDR3: TGTGCCAGCAGACGGGGGGGGAGCAATCAGCCCCAGCATTTT. It encodes CASRRGGSNQPQHF.

This clone was seen a few times. This chain joins TRBV5-1 and TRBJ2-3; 9 bases are a match to TRBD1. The germline V gene encodes CDR1 SGHRS and CDR2 YFSETQ. The CDR3 extends over 15 amino acids. V lost 3 bases, J lost 5 bases, and 7 bases stayed unmatched. This CDR3 reads CASSYEDRGIDTQYF. The CDR3 DNA follows: TGCGCCAGCAGCTATGAGGACAGGGGAATAGATACGCAGTATTTT.

This chain uses TRBV28 with TRBJ1-1; D is unresolved. The CDR3 contains 12 residues. Looked up from germline, CDR1 is MDHEN and CDR2 is SYDVKM. With 6 bases removed from V and 7 bases from J, the gap between germline ends came to 12 bases. The CDR3: CASRYGRGEAFF. The CDR3 region has the DNA TGTGCCAGCAGATACGGACGGGGTGAAGCTTTCTTT.

This chain uses TRBV27 with TRBJ1-5, with 7 bases identical to TRBD1. This CDR3 has 15 amino acids. The germline gives CDR1 MNHEY, CDR2 SMNVEV (reference sequence). The ends lost 3 bases at V and 6 bases at J; junction bases unmatched: 8. This CDR3 is CASSFTGALSQPQHF. The DNA of the CDR3 is TGTGCCAGCAGTTTCACAGGGGCTTTGAGTCAGCCCCAGCATTTT.

This chain uses TRBV7-2 with TRBJ2-3; 9 positions agree with TRBD2. The V and J ends lost 2 bases and 2 bases, in that order; junction bases with no gene match: 2. This CDR3 region has 15 residues. Germline assignment: CDR1 SGHTA and CDR2 FQGNSA. CDR3 loop: CASSLLAGITDTQYF. In DNA form, the CDR3 reads TGTGCCAGCAGCTTACTAGCGGGAATCACAGATACGCAGTATTTT.

The chain has TRBV29-1 and TRBJ1-3; tentative D call: TRBD1 (6 bases). Germline V lookup: CDR1 SQVTM, CDR2 ANQGSEA. V lost 4 bases, J lost 4 bases, and 11 bases lay in between. CDR3 length equals 13 residues. The CDR3 DNA reads TGCAGCGTTGCAGGGGTTTTAGGAAACACCATATATTTT. The encoded protein is CSVAGVLGNTIYF. Filled out from reference TRBV29-1 and TRBJ1-3, the complete variable domain reads SAVISQKPSRDICQRGTSLTIQCQVDSQVTMMFWYRQQPGQSLTLIATANQGSEATYESGFVIDKFPISRPNLTFSTLTVSNMSPEDSSIYLCSVAGVLGNTIYFGEGSWLTVV.

This clone was counted only a few times. The CDR3 nucleotides are TGCGCCAGCAGCTTAGCGGAAAATTCACCCCTCCACTTT. This encodes CASSLAENSPLHF. The rearrangement joins TRBV5-1 to TRBJ1-6; D remains unclear. V was clipped by 2 bases and J by 7 bases, with 7 bases between them. CDR1 is SGHRS, CDR2 YFSETQ, per germline. This CDR3 region has 13 residues.

The chain recombines TRBV14 with TRBJ1-1; 8 bases line up with TRBD1. CDR1 is SGHDN, CDR2 FVKESK, per germline. This CDR3 contains 15 residues. V lost 1 base and J lost 6; bases outside the gene matches: 7. CDR3 coding DNA: TGTGCCAGCAGCCAAGGACGACAGGGGTCTTCTGAAGCTTTCTTT. This translates into CASSQGRQGSSEAFF.